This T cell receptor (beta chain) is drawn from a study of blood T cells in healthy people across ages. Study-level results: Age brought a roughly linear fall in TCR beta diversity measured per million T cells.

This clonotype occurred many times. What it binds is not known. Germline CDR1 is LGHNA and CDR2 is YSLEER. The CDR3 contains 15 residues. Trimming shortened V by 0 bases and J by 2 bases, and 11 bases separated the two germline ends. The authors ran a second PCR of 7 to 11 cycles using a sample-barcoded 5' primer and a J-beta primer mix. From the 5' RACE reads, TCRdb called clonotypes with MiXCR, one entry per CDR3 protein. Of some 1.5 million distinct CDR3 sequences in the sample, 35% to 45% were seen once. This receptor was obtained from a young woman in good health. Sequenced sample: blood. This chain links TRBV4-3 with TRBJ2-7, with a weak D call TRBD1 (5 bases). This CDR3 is CASSQDKGPPYEQYF. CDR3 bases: TGCGCCAGCAGCCAAGATAAGGGGCCGCCCTACGAGCAGTACTTC.